These 23 T cell receptor beta chains came from one sample sequenced in a study of cytomegalovirus exposure and HLA in healthy donors. Use of 60 Vbeta and 13 Jbeta primers characterized the PCR. Sequenced by immunoSEQ multiplex PCR; TCRdb stores in-frame clones only, minus some. The sample holds 150,000 to 200,000 clones, approximately 80% seen once. The sequencing sample was made of PBMCs. These TCRs come from a woman aged 25 to 39 in good health and CMV-seronegative.

The J gene is TRBJ1-4, the V gene TRBV19, with 7 bases fitting TRBD1. The germline CDR1 and CDR2 sequences are LNHDA and SQIVND (reference sequence). Trimming took 6 bases from V and 5 from J; bases not matched to a gene: 6. The CDR3 loop spans 14 amino acids. The CDR3 protein is CASSPQGINEKLFF. CDR3 bases: TGTGCCAGTAGCCCACAGGGGATAAATGAAAAACTGTTTTTT.

This chain joins TRBV5-1 and TRBJ1-1; TRBD1 matches at 8 bases. Germline lookup yields CDR1 SGHRS and CDR2 YFSETQ. The CDR3 consists of 15 residues. The V segment lost 4 bases and the J segment 4 bases; nucleotides outside the gene matches: 9. The DNA for the CDR3 is TGCGCCAGCAGCCCAGGACAGGGCGAGAGCACTGAAGCTTTCTTT. It translates to CASSPGQGESTEAFF.

V is TRBV7-6 and J is TRBJ2-1, with 7 bases identical to TRBD2. J gave up 2 bases and V 1 base, and 8 bases lay outside the gene matches. The CDR3 is made up of 17 amino acids. The germline gives CDR1 SGHVS, CDR2 FNYEAQ. As DNA, the CDR3 is TGTGCCAGCAGCTTAGAGTTGCCTAGCGGCCCCTACAATGAGCAGTTCTTC. Translating gives CASSLELPSGPYNEQFF.

This clone turned up a few times. One junction end does not reproduce the germline sequence, and a read error may be involved. This chain links TRBV7-7 with TRBJ2-7; 7 bases agree with TRBD1. The CDR3 runs to 14 residues. The germline gives CDR1 SSHAT, CDR2 FNYEAQ (reference sequence). CDR3 coding DNA: TGTGCTAGCAGCTTAGCCGGGACAGCGTACGAGCAGTACTTC. Protein: CASSLAGTAYEQYF.

The chain couples TRBV9 to TRBJ2-2; maybe TRBD2 (5 bases). The CDR3 consists of 15 residues. Germline CDR1 reads SGDLS; CDR2 reads YYNGEE. Trimming stripped 1 base from V and 6 bases from J, with 13 bases between. The CDR3 nucleotides read TGTGCCAGCAGCGTACGCCCGCGGGCGTCCGGGGAGCTGTTTTTT. Residues: CASSVRPRASGELFF. Full variable domain (outside the CDR3, taken from reference TRBV9 and TRBJ2-2): DSGVTQTPKHLITATGQRVTLRCSPRSGDLSVYWYQQSLDQGLQFLIQYYNGEERAKGNILERFSAQQFPDLHSELNLSSLELGDSALYFCASSVRPRASGELFFGEGSRLTVL.

V is TRBV27 and J is TRBJ2-7; 7 bases map to TRBD2. Germline assignment: CDR1 MNHEY and CDR2 SMNVEV (reference sequence). This CDR3 comprises 15 residues. The V gene end was trimmed by 2 bases and the J gene end by 3 bases; junction bases not matched to a gene: 7. DNA for the CDR3: TGTGCCAGCAGTTTAAGCGGGAAAACACACTACGAGCAGTACTTC. Protein sequence: CASSLSGKTHYEQYF.

This clone was observed a handful of times. The genes are TRBV29-1 and TRBJ1-4; 11 bases agree with TRBD1. The CDR3 totals 14 residues. The ends lost 6 bases at V and 6 bases at J; junction bases unmatched: 6. Germline-derived CDR1 and CDR2 are SQVTM and ANQGSEA. In DNA form, the CDR3 reads TGCAGCGTCGAGGACAGGGGGCGACATGAAAAACTGTTTTTT. The encoded protein is CSVEDRGRHEKLFF.

The gene calls are TRBV28 and TRBJ2-1, with D possibly matching TRBD2 (5 bases). The CDR3 sequence is 12 residues long. From germline, CDR1 is MDHEN and CDR2 SYDVKM. V lost 5 bases, J lost 10 bases, and 12 bases lay in between. As DNA, the CDR3 is TGTGCCAGCAGTCCCTACTCTAGCGAGCAGTTCTTC. This gives the protein CASSPYSSEQFF. Full variable domain (remainder filled in from reference TRBV28 and TRBJ2-1): DVKVTQSSRYLVKRTGEKVFLECVQDMDHENMFWYRQDPGLGLRLIYFSYDVKMKEKGDIPEGYSVSREKKERFSLILESASTNQTSMYLCASSPYSSEQFFGPGTRLTVL.

The chain uses TRBV30 and TRBJ1-1, with a possible D match to TRBD1 (6 bases). Germline assignment: CDR1 GTSNPN and CDR2 SVGIG (reference sequence). The germline V and J ends were trimmed by 5 bases and 2 bases, with 9 bases remaining between them. The CDR3 loop spans 12 amino acids. Here the CDR3 DNA reads TGTGCCTGGGGACAGTTAAACACTGAAGCTTTCTTT. Amino acids: CAWGQLNTEAFF.

V gene TRBV11-3 combines with J gene TRBJ2-2, with D possibly TRBD2 on 5 matching bases. Germline CDR1 and CDR2: SGHNT and YENEEA. The CDR3 contains 14 residues. V was shortened by 5 bases and J by 5 bases, with 12 bases between the two germline ends. CDR3 sequence: CASSRASGTGELFF. CDR3 nucleotides: TGTGCCAGCAGCAGAGCCTCGGGGACCGGGGAGCTGTTTTTT.

This sequence joins TRBV2 and TRBJ1-2; D not resolved. Germline V CDR1 and CDR2: SNHLY, FYNNEI. The CDR3 is 14 amino acids. V shed 0 bases and J shed 4 bases, with 9 bases lying between them. The CDR3, as DNA: TGTGCCAGCAGTGAAGCGTCTACCGGCTATGGCTACACCTTC. Translation: CASSEASTGYGYTF.

The chain joins TRBV6-4 to TRBJ2-7; D perhaps matches TRBD2 (6 bases). Trimming took off 0 bases at V and 5 bases at J, with 8 bases between the two ends. The germline V gene has CDR1 MRHNA and CDR2 SNTAGT. CDR3 length: 13 residues. This chain's CDR3 is CASSDSGTHEQYF. Written as DNA, the CDR3 is TGTGCCAGCAGTGACTCTGGGACTCACGAGCAGTACTTC.

The V gene is TRBV9, the J gene TRBJ2-1, with 8 nucleotides matching TRBD2. Germline V gene lookup returns CDR1 SGDLS and CDR2 YYNGEE. The CDR3 sequence is 15 residues long. J gave up 3 bases and V 0 bases, and 2 bases lay outside the gene matches. In nucleotides, the CDR3 is TGTGCCAGCAGCGTAGCGGGGGGGGACTACAATGAGCAGTTCTTC. This sequence encodes CASSVAGGDYNEQFF. Full variable domain (rest looked up from reference TRBV9 and TRBJ2-1): DSGVTQTPKHLITATGQRVTLRCSPRSGDLSVYWYQQSLDQGLQFLIQYYNGEERAKGNILERFSAQQFPDLHSELNLSSLELGDSALYFCASSVAGGDYNEQFFGPGTRLTVL.

The sample holds a few counts of this clone. J is TRBJ2-3 and V is TRBV7-9; D remains unclear. This CDR3 has 16 residues. The V and J ends lost 5 bases and 1 base respectively, with 16 bases between them. Germline V gene data show CDR1 as SEHNR and CDR2 as FQNEAQ (reference sequence). Here the CDR3 reads CASSTLINRGTDTQYF. Here the CDR3 DNA reads TGTGCCAGCAGCACTCTCATTAATAGAGGCACAGATACGCAGTATTTT.

The chain couples TRBV9 to TRBJ2-1; tentatively, D is TRBD2 (7 bases). V lost 0 bases, J lost 5 bases, and 12 bases lay in between. CDR1 and CDR2 (germline): SGDLS, YYNGEE. CDR3 length equals 15 residues. The CDR3 loop reads CASSVEGGADNEQFF. The CDR3 coding sequence is TGTGCCAGCAGCGTAGAGGGGGGGGCAGACAATGAGCAGTTCTTC.

This chain links TRBV19 with TRBJ2-3, with D hard to call. Trimming cost V 2 bases and J 6 bases, with 6 bases left between them. Germline CDR1 reads LNHDA; CDR2 reads SQIVND (reference sequence). The CDR3 covers 12 residues. The chain's CDR3 is CASSILGDTQYF. The CDR3, as DNA: TGTGCCAGTAGTATACTCGGGGATACGCAGTATTTT.

This clone appeared once. Here the CDR3 DNA reads TGTGCCAGCAGCTTAGGGGAGGCTTGGGGGTATGGCTACACCTTC. Protein sequence: CASSLGEAWGYGYTF. The gene calls are TRBV7-9 and TRBJ1-2; a possible D gene is TRBD1 (5 bases). Germline CDR1 SEHNR, CDR2 FQNEAQ (reference sequence). This CDR3 comprises 15 residues. Trimming took off 1 base at V and 5 bases at J, with 14 bases between the two ends.

With regard to this clone: This sample includes further DNA sequences coding for the same CDR3. The chain recombines TRBV6-5 with TRBJ1-1; D is unresolved. Trimming left V 5 bases short and J 3 bases short, with 13 bases between. The length of the CDR3 is 14 residues. Germline values: CDR1 MNHEY, CDR2 SVGAGI. CDR3 nucleotide sequence: TGTGCCAGCAGTAAATCCGGGAGGGACACTGAAGCTTTCTTT. Its translation: CASSKSGRDTEAFF.

J is TRBJ2-5 and V is TRBV5-1, with D possibly TRBD1 on 5 matching bases. Germline CDR1 and CDR2: SGHRS and YFSETQ. The CDR3 consists of 16 residues. V lost 2 bases and J lost 5, with 19 bases in between. CDR3 nucleotide sequence: TGCGCCAGCAGCTTTGGTCAGGGTGGGGTGGTGGAGACCCAGTACTTC. This gives the protein CASSFGQGGVVETQYF.

This clone was seen once. The V call is TRBV7-6, the J call TRBJ2-2; D is possibly TRBD2 (5 bases). V was pared by 5 bases and J by 3 bases, with 10 bases between. CDR3 length: 14 amino acids. Germline assignment: CDR1 SGHVS and CDR2 FNYEAQ. The CDR3 DNA reads TGTGCCAGCAGCGGCGGCGGGTACACCGGGGAGCTGTTTTTT. Protein sequence: CASSGGGYTGELFF.

This chain links TRBV29-1 with TRBJ2-7; D is perhaps TRBD1 (6 bases). Germline V gene lookup returns CDR1 SQVTM and CDR2 ANQGSEA. Trimming cost V 7 bases and J 1 base, with 11 bases left between them. CDR3 length: 12 residues. The CDR3 nucleotides read TGCAGCGGGACACAGGGATCCTACGAGCAGTACTTC. It translates to CSGTQGSYEQYF.

The rearrangement links TRBV5-6 to TRBJ2-1, with TRBD2 matching 8 bases. This CDR3 has 16 amino acids. Germline loops: CDR1 SGHDT, CDR2 YYEEEE. With 0 bases clipped from V and 3 bases from J, the junction kept 5 bases outside the gene matches. CDR3 residues: CASSLEFGTSYNEQFF. For the CDR3, the DNA is TGTGCCAGCAGCTTGGAATTCGGGACTAGCTACAATGAGCAGTTCTTC.

This clone was detected only a few times. The rearrangement links TRBV6-5 to TRBJ1-4; TRBD1 agrees at 10 bases. V was clipped by 6 bases and J by 7 bases; unmatched bases: 5. The CDR3 loop spans 14 amino acids. CDR1 is MNHEY and CDR2 is SVGAGI in the germline V gene. Written as DNA, the CDR3 is TGTGCCAGCAGACTGACAGGGGGCGGTGAAAAACTGTTTTTT. This encodes CASRLTGGGEKLFF.